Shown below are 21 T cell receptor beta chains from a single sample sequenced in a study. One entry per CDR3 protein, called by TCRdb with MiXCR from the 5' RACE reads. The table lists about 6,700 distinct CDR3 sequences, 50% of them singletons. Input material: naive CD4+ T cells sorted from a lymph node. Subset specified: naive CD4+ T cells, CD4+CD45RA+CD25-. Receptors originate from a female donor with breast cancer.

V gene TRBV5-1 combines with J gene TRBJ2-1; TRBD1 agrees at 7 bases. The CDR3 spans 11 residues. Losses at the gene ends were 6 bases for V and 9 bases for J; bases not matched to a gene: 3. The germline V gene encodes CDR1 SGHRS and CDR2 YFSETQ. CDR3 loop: CASTQGVEQFF. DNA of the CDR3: TGCGCCAGCACCCAGGGGGTTGAGCAGTTCTTC.

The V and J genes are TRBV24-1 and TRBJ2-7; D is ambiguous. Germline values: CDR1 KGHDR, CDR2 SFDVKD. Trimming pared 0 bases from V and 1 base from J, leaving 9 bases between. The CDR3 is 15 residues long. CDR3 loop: CATSDLSASSYEQYF. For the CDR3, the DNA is TGTGCCACCAGTGATTTGTCTGCCAGTTCCTACGAGCAGTACTTC.

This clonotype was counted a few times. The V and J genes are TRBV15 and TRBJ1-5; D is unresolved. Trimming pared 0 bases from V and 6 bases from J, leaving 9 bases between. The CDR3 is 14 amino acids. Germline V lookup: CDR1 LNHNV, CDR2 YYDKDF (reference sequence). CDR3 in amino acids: CATSRDPSGQPQHF. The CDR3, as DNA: TGTGCCACCAGCAGAGATCCATCCGGTCAGCCCCAGCATTTT.

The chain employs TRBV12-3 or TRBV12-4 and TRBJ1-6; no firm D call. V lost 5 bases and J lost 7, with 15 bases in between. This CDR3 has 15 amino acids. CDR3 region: CASSPRAMGNSPLHF. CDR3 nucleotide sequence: TGTGCCAGCAGTCCGCGGGCGATGGGGAATTCACCCCTCCACTTT.

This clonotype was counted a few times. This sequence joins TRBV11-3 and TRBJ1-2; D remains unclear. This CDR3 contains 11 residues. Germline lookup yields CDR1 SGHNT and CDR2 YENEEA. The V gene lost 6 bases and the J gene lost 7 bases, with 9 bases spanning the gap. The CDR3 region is CASSHRSGYTF. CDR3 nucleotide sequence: TGTGCCAGCAGTCACAGAAGTGGCTACACCTTC.

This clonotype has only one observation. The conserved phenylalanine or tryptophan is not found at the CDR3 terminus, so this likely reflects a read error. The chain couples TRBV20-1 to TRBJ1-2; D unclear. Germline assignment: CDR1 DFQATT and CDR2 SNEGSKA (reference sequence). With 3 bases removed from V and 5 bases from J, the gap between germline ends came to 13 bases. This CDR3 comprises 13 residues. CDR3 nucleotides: TGCAGTGCTAGGGACTCCCGAGAATATGGCTACACCATC. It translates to CSARDSREYGYTI.

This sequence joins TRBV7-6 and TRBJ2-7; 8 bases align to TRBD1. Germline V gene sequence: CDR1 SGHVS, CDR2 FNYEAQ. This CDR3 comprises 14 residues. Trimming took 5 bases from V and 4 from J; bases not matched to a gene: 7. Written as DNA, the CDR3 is TGTGCCAGCAGCGTATCACAGGGGGTGTACGAGCAGTACTTC. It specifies CASSVSQGVYEQYF.

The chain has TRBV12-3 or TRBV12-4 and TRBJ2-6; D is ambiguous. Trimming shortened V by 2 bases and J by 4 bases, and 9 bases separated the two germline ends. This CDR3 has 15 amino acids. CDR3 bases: TGTGCCAGCAGTTTAATAGGGCCAGGGGCCAACGTCCTGACTTTC. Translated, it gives CASSLIGPGANVLTF.

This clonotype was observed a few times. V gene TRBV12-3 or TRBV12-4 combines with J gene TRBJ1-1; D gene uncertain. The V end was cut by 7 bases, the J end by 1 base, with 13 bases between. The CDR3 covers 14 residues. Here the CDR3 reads CASTLLAGNTEAFF. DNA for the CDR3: TGTGCCAGCACTCTACTGGCGGGGAACACTGAAGCTTTCTTT.

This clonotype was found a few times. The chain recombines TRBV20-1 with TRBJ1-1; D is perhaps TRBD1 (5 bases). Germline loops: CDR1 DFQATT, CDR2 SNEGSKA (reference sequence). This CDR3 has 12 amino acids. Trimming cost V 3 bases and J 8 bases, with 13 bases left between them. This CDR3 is CSARVGRGEAFF. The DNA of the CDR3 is TGCAGTGCTAGGGTAGGTCGGGGCGAAGCTTTCTTT.

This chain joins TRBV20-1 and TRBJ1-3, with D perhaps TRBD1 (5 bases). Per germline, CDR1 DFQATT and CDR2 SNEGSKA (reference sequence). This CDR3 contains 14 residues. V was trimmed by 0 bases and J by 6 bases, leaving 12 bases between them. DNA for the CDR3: TGCAGTGCTAGAGATCCGGGGGTGGAAAACACCATATATTTT. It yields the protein CSARDPGVENTIYF.

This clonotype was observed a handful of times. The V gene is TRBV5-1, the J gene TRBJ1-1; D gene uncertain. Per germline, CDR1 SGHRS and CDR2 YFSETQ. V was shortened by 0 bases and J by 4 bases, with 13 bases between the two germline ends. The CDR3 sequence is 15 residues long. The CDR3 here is CASSLEAGWRTEAFF. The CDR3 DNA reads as TGCGCCAGCAGCTTGGAAGCGGGGTGGCGCACTGAAGCTTTCTTT.

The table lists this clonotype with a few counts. This CDR3 reads CASSRGGSYGYTF. The CDR3 nucleotides are TGTGCCAGCAGTAGGGGGGGGAGCTATGGCTACACCTTC. The J gene is TRBJ1-2, the V gene TRBV12-3 or TRBV12-4; D is possibly TRBD1 (6 bases). Trimming took 5 bases from V and 4 from J, leaving 11 bases between them. The CDR3 is 13 amino acids.

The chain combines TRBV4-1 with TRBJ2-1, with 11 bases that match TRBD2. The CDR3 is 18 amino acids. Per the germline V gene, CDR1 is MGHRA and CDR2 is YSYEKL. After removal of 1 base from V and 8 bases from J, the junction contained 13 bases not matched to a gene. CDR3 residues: CASSQVMGKLAGGDEQFF. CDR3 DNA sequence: TGCGCCAGCAGCCAAGTAATGGGTAAGCTAGCGGGGGGCGATGAGCAGTTCTTC.

CDR3 bases: TGTGCCAGCAGTGAAGTCCCGGGACTAGCGCGAAGCTCCTACGAGCAGTACTTC. It specifies CASSEVPGLARSSYEQYF. The rearrangement joins TRBV6-1 to TRBJ2-7; 10 positions match TRBD2. V was pared by 1 base and J by 0 bases, with 9 bases of the junction left unmatched. Germline loops: CDR1 MNHNS, CDR2 SASEGT. The CDR3 has 18 residues.

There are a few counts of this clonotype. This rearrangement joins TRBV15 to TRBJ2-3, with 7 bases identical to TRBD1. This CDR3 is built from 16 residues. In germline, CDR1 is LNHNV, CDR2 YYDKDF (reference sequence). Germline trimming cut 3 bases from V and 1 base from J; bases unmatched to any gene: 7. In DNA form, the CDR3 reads TGTGCCACCAGCAGGGGGAGAGGACAGGGCACAGATACGCAGTATTTT. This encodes CATSRGRGQGTDTQYF.

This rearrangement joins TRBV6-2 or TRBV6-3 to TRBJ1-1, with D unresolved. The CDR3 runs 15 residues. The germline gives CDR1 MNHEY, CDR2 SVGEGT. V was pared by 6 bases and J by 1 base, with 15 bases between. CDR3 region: CASRSQVSANTEAFF. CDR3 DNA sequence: TGTGCCAGCAGATCCCAGGTATCAGCGAACACTGAAGCTTTCTTT.

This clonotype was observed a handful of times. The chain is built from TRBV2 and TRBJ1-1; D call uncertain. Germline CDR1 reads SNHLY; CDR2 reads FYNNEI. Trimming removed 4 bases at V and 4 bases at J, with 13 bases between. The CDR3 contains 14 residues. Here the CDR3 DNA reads TGTGCCAGCAGTGTGTTAGGATCGCGCACTGAAGCTTTCTTT. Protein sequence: CASSVLGSRTEAFF.

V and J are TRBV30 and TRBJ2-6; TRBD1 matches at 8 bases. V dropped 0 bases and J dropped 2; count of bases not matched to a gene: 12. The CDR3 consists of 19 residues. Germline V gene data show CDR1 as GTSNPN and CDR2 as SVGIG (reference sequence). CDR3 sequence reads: CAWSVKLGTGLTGANVLTF. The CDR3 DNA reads TGTGCCTGGAGTGTAAAGTTGGGGACAGGCCTAACTGGGGCCAACGTCCTGACTTTC.

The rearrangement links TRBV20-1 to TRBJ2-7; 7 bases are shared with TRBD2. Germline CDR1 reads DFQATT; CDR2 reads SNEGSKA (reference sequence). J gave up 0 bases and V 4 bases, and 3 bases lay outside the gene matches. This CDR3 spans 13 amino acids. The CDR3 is CSATTSVSYEQYF. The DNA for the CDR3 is TGCAGTGCTACCACTAGCGTCTCCTACGAGCAGTACTTC.

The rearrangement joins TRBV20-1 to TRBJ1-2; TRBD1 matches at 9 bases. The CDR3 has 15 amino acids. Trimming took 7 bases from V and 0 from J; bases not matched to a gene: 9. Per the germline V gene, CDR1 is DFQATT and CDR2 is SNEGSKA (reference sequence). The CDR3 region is CSVPDRGSANYGYTF. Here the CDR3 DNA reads TGCAGTGTCCCGGACAGGGGATCAGCTAACTATGGCTACACCTTC.